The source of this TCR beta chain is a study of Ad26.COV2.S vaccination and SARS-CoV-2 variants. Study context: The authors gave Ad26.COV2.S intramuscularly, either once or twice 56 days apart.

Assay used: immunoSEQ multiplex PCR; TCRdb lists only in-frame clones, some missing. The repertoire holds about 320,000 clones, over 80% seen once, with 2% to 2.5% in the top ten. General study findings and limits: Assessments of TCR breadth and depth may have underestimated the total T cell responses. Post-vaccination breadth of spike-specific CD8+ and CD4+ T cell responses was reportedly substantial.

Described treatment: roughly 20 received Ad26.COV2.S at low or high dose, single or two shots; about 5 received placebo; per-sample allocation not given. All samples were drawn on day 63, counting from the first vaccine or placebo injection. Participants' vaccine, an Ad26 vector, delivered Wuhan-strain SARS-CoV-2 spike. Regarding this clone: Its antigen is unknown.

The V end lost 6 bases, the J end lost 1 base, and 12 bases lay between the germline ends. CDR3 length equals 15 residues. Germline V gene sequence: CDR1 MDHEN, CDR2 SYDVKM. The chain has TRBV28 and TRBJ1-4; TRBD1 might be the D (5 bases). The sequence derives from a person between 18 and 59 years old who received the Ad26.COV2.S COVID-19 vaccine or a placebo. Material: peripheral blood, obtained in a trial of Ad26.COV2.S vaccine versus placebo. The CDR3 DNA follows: TGTGCCAGCAGAGTGGGTGGGGGAACTAATGAAAAACTGTTTTTT. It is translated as CASRVGGGTNEKLFF.